Below are 9 T cell receptor beta chains sequenced from a single sample in a study of blood T cell repertoires in COVID-19. This table comes from immunoSEQ multiplex PCR, and its TCRdb copy is limited to in-frame clones, with some not included. The profile shows roughly 280,000 clones, approximately 89% of them singletons. The sequenced sample consisted of PBMCs or T cells enriched from blood (not recorded which). The source is a man aged 35 to 55 who had been exposed to COVID-19.

V is TRBV19 and J is TRBJ1-4, with D tentatively TRBD1 (6 bases). Germline V gene data show CDR1 as LNHDA and CDR2 as SQIVND (reference sequence). Trimming stripped 7 bases from V and 5 bases from J, with 29 bases between. This CDR3 has 19 residues. CDR3 sequence: CASTSFPGHRNRGNEKLFF. CDR3 DNA sequence: TGTGCCAGTACCTCCTTCCCGGGTCACCGCAATAGGGGGAATGAAAAACTGTTTTTT.

The rearrangement joins TRBV6-4 to TRBJ2-3; 9 nucleotides line up with TRBD2. CDR3 length: 14 amino acids. V lost 5 bases and J lost 4; bases outside the gene matches: 4. Germline-derived CDR1 and CDR2 are MRHNA and SNTAGT. The CDR3 nucleotides are TGTGCCAGCAGTTTAGCGGGAGCATCAGATACGCAGTATTTT. Its translation is CASSLAGASDTQYF.

This chain joins TRBV18 and TRBJ1-2, with no clear D. The CDR3 extends over 14 amino acids. V was cut by 0 bases and J by 8 bases, with 13 bases left in between. Per germline, CDR1 KGHSH and CDR2 LQKENI. The CDR3 DNA reads TGTGCCAGCTCACCACCATCCCCTAAAGAAGGCTACACCTTC. Protein sequence: CASSPPSPKEGYTF.

The V gene is TRBV6-5, the J gene TRBJ2-7; D is unclear. This CDR3 is built from 13 residues. Germline V lookup: CDR1 MNHEY, CDR2 SVGAGI. Trimming took off 0 bases at V and 6 bases at J, with 9 bases between the two ends. CDR3 amino acids: CASSYSQSREQYF. In DNA form, the CDR3 reads TGTGCCAGCAGTTACTCGCAGTCACGCGAGCAGTACTTC.

The J gene is TRBJ2-1, the V gene TRBV13, with TRBD1 matching over 7 bases. This CDR3 contains 14 residues. Germline V CDR1 and CDR2: PRHDT, FYEKMQ (reference sequence). Unmatched junction bases numbered 10, after V lost 4 bases and J lost 10 bases. The CDR3 sequence is CASSSSYRGSEQFF. DNA of the CDR3: TGTGCCAGCAGCTCCTCGTACAGGGGAAGCGAGCAGTTCTTC.

The chain employs TRBV11-2 and TRBJ1-2, with D uncertain. Between the trimmed V and J ends, which lost 0 bases and 6 bases, there was a span of 17 bases. The CDR3 covers 16 residues. Germline V gives CDR1 SGHAT, CDR2 FQNNGV. CDR3 sequence (DNA): TGTGCCAGCAGCTTAGATATTCACAGCTTGTCTAATGGCTACACCTTC. This encodes CASSLDIHSLSNGYTF.

V is TRBV28 and J is TRBJ1-5; D is perhaps TRBD1 (6 bases). Trimming removed 3 bases at V and 5 bases at J, with 11 bases between. The V gene's germline CDR1 is MDHEN and CDR2 SYDVKM. The CDR3 spans 14 residues. The CDR3 region has the DNA TGTGCCAGCAGTTTTATTACAGGGCATCAGCCCCAGCATTTT. Translating it yields CASSFITGHQPQHF.

The V call is TRBV2, the J call TRBJ2-5; 10 bases line up with TRBD2. The trim removed 7 bases at V and 2 bases at J, leaving 4 bases unmatched. The CDR3 runs to 14 residues. Germline assignment: CDR1 SNHLY and CDR2 FYNNEI. The CDR3 DNA reads TGTGCCAGCAACGGACTAGCGGATCAAGAGACCCAGTACTTC. Its translation: CASNGLADQETQYF.

This clone was observed a single time. The CDR3 reads CASSPRTGAEAFF. DNA of the CDR3: TGTGCCAGCAGCCCACGGACAGGCGCCGAAGCTTTCTTT. The chain combines TRBV7-9 with TRBJ1-1; TRBD1 agrees at 7 bases. Germline-derived CDR1 and CDR2 are SEHNR and FQNEAQ (reference sequence). The CDR3 has 13 residues. After removal of 5 bases from V and 8 bases from J, the junction contained 8 bases not matched to a gene.